Described below is a single T cell receptor beta chain sequence and its context. Antigen specificity is unknown. With 60 Vbeta and 13 Jbeta primers, the PCR was carried out. Libraries were prepared by immunoSEQ multiplex PCR; TCRdb keeps only in-frame clonotypes and omits some of them. The sample comprises about 190,000 clones, 60% to 80% of which are singletons, and around 3.3% rests with the top ten. This specimen belongs to a study of cytomegalovirus exposure and HLA in healthy donors. Broader study findings: In a later analysis, common viral pathogens appeared linked to several of the most significant clusters. Earlier analysis yielded a pattern in which most TCR beta V segments were productive about 90% or about 30% of the time.

V was cut by 7 bases and J by 3 bases, with 12 bases left in between. The CDR3 runs 13 residues. CDR1 and CDR2 (germline): MDHEN, SYDVKM. The clonotype was recovered from a woman in her twenties or thirties in good health and CMV-seropositive. The chain carries TRBV28 and TRBJ1-2; TRBD1 is a possible D gene (6 bases). Sequencing input: PBMCs. CDR3 loop: CASNPGEHYGYTF. CDR3 DNA: TGTGCCAGCAACCCAGGGGAGCACTATGGCTACACCTTC.